This TCR beta chain is drawn from a study of T cell responses to AZD1222 COVID-19 vaccine (dated by TCRdb to the early 2020s). Looking at the study overall: AZD1222 recipients with second doses at about 4 weeks or about 12 weeks were pooled, because spike-specific TCR depth and breadth did not differ between schedules. Trial participants were enrolled by age into subgroups of 18-55, 56-69 and 70-plus years, and roughly 150, 30 and 60 TCR-sequenced participants, respectively, were included in these subgroups. TCR sequencing covered fewer than 250 trial participants: 200 to 220 given two doses of AZD1222 and about 26 given two doses of MenACWY control vaccine.

A note on this clone: Its antigen remains undetermined. Per-base qualities were not stored, and no clone one base away is much larger.

Overall study results and their limits: CD4 TCRs associated with the vaccine covered the entire spike protein, and the dominant responses were in regions 160-218 and 743-854. Because no day 14 peak-response samples were available, the repertoires could be characterized only after the peak T cell response. Conclusions about previously exposed vaccinees are limited because only six or seven AZD1222 recipients were SARS-CoV-2 seropositive at baseline. Reportedly, almost half of the unique spike-specific TCRs recognized epitopes lying outside the regions that are mutated in the B.1.351 and B.1.1.7 variants. In the small 56-69-year group, the increase in depth fell short of significance, most likely because of low power. After two AZD1222 doses, both the breadth and the depth of spike-specific TCRs were significantly higher than at day 0 and than in MenACWY recipients. Participants were mostly white British, with more females than males. The authors suggested clonal diversity may have been underestimated.

V gives up 0 bases and J gives up 2 bases, and the segment between their germline ends measures 9 bases. There are 15 amino acids in the CDR3, from cysteine to phenylalanine inclusive. CDR3 DNA is the only sequence kept; it has 45 bases, read in frame from the first base. The germline V gene (reference sequence) gives CDR1 as LNHNV and CDR2 as YYDKDF. The CDR3 regions of human TCRbeta chains were subjected to immunosequencing. Turning to the authors' computational methods: Repertoire TCRs were checked for matches against a reference library of SARS-CoV-2-specific TCRs that had been generated using the MIRA antigen-specificity platform. Breadth meant the fraction of unique TCRs that were SARS-CoV-2-associated, whereas depth meant the fraction of total T cells that were SARS-CoV-2-associated. Using the MIRA data, every spike-specific TCR was mapped to the spike region that the TCR reacted to and assigned to either a CD4 or a CD8 class. Log10-transformed breadth and depth values were compared by one-way ANOVA with Sidak's multiple comparisons tests. TCRdb re-hosts the immuneACCESS table, in-frame sequences only. Its copies lack some clones; in the studies checked, an unresolved V gene accounts for under half of them, and the cause for the rest is not known. V and J calls and clone size come straight from that table; D and trimming were deduced from the DNA. The sample has 110,000 to 150,000 clones on record, approximately 85% of them singletons. The ten largest clones capture roughly 8% of the sample.

The sample's time point label, decoded: baseline before first vaccination. Vaccinee samples were obtained from the UK trials COV001 and COV002, which included a single-blind randomized controlled phase 2/3 trial of AZD1222 (ChAdOx1 nCoV-19) in healthy adults. For TCRbeta chain sequencing, PBMC samples from trial participants were taken at day 0 and at day 28 after the second dose. The chain couples TRBV15 to TRBJ2-3; perhaps TRBD2 is the D gene, with 5 bases matching. The sequence derives from an adult in good health. The material was peripheral blood, obtained on day 0 of AZD1222 vaccination. This receptor has the CDR3 CATSRDSGLTDTQYF. The DNA reads TGTGCCACCAGCAGAGATTCAGGACTCACAGATACGCAGTATTTT. The entire variable domain, with the stretches around the CDR3 drawn from the reference TRBV15 and TRBJ2-3 proteins, is DAMVIQNPRYQVTQFGKPVTLSCSQTLNHNVMYWYQQKSSQAPKLLFHYYDKDFNNEADTPDNFQSRRPNTSFCFLDIRSPGLGDTAMYLCATSRDSGLTDTQYFGPGTRLTVL.